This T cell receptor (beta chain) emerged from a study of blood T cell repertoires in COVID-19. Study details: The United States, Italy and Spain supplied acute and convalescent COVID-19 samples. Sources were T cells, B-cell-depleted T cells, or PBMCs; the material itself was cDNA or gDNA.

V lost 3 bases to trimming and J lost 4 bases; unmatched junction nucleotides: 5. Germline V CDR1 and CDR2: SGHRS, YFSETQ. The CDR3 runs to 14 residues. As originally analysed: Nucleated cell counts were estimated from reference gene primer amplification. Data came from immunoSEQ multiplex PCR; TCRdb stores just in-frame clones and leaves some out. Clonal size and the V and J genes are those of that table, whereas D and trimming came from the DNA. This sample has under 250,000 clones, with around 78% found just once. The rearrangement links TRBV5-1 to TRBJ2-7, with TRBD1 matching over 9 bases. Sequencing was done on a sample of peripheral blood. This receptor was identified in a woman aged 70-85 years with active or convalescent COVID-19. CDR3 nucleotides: TGCGCCAGCAGCTGGGGACAGGGTTCGTACGAGCAGTACTTC. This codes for CASSWGQGSYEQYF. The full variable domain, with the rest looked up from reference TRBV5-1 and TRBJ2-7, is KAGVTQTPRYLIKTRGQQVTLSCSPISGHRSVSWYQQTPGQGLQFLFEYFSETQRNKGNFPGRFSGRQFSNSRSEMNVSTLELGDSALYLCASSWGQGSYEQYFGPGTRLTVT.